This entry describes one TCR beta chain. Its target is not known. This entry belongs to a study of T cell responses to AZD1222 COVID-19 vaccine. Study-level information: Combined were second doses at about 4 or about 12 weeks.

Sequencing was performed with immunoSEQ multiplex PCR; in TCRdb, only in-frame clones are kept and a portion is missing. The sample lists 130,000 or so clones; roughly 90% were seen once. Study-wide results and caveats: There were mostly white British donors and more females than males, and clonal diversity was possibly underestimated. The CD4 TCRs associated with vaccination extended across spike and predominated at 160-218 and 743-854. Reportedly, nearly half of unique spike TCRs recognized epitopes outside B.1.351/B.1.1.7 mutations.

This CDR3 comprises 13 residues. Deletions cut 1 base from V and 5 bases from J, with 6 bases between. Germline assignment: CDR1 SGHTA and CDR2 FQGNSA. The TCR sequence derives from an adult in good health. The starting material was peripheral blood, obtained on day 0 of AZD1222 vaccination. The J gene is TRBJ1-5, the V gene TRBV7-2, with D hard to call. The CDR3 bases are TGTGCCAGCAGCTTAGGTCGGGATCAGCCCCAGCATTTT. It codes for CASSLGRDQPQHF.